Listed below are T cell receptor beta chains from one sample, sequenced in a study of blood T cell repertoires in COVID-19. Profiling relied on immunoSEQ multiplex PCR, and the TCRdb table lists in-frame clones only, not all of them. The table lists nearly 110,000 clones, about 89% of them singletons. Sequenced: peripheral blood. These receptors originate from a man between 40 and 49 years old with active or convalescent COVID-19. CDR3s include the opening cysteine and the closing phenylalanine or tryptophan. D genes are given only for firm matches. Rows may omit the clone size; those that give it use once, few, many or a size class.

cdr3_aa,cdr3_nt,cdr3_length,clone_size,j_call,v_call,d_call
CASSPPLTQGSGNTIYF,TGTGCCAGCTCACCGCCCCTTACCCAGGGGTCTGGAAACACCATATATTTT,17,-,TRBJ1-3,TRBV18,-
CASSPTATGVGELFF,TGTGCCAGCAGCCCTACAGCCACAGGGGTGGGGGAGCTGTTTTTT,15,-,TRBJ2-2,TRBV7-6,TRBD1
CATSETDRAYNEQFF,TGTGCCACCAGTGAAACGGACAGAGCATACAATGAGCAGTTCTTC,15,-,TRBJ2-1,TRBV24-1,-
CASSLGSVWWTQYF,TGTGCCAGCAGCTTGGGGAGTGTGTGGTGGACCCAGTACTTC,14,-,TRBJ2-5,TRBV7-9,-
CATSDFLQTSRNNEQFF,TGTGCCACCAGTGATTTTTTGCAAACTAGCAGAAACAATGAGCAGTTCTTC,17,-,TRBJ2-1,TRBV24-1,-
CASSRTGGPYEQYF,TGTGCCAGCAGTCGGACAGGGGGACCCTACGAGCAGTACTTC,14,-,TRBJ2-7,TRBV6-5,TRBD1
CASIESMNTEAFF,TGTGCCAGCATAGAGAGCATGAACACTGAAGCTTTCTTT,13,-,TRBJ1-1,TRBV6-5,-
CATRRDTDNSPLHF,TGCGCCACCCGCCGGGACACAGATAATTCACCCCTCCACTTT,14,few,TRBJ1-6,TRBV5-1,-
CASSETGQWNTEAFF,TGTGCCAGCAGCGAGACGGGACAGTGGAACACTGAAGCTTTCTTT,15,-,TRBJ1-1,TRBV9,TRBD1
CASSHGAGGPDEQFF,TGTGCCAGCAGCCACGGGGCGGGAGGGCCCGATGAGCAGTTCTTC,15,-,TRBJ2-1,TRBV6-2/TRBV6-3,TRBD2
CASSLTSGTDEKLFF,TGCGCCAGCAGCCTGACCTCCGGGACAGATGAAAAACTGTTTTTT,15,-,TRBJ1-4,TRBV4-3,TRBD1
CASSSRLAAFSSYNEQFF,TGTGCCAGTAGTTCGAGACTAGCGGCTTTCAGCTCCTACAATGAGCAGTTCTTC,18,-,TRBJ2-1,TRBV19,TRBD2
CASSIDRGQPQHF,TGTGCCAGTAGTATAGACCGGGGACAGCCCCAGCATTTT,13,-,TRBJ1-5,TRBV19,-
CATSTRTESEKLFF,TGTGCCACCAGCACCCGGACAGAATCTGAAAAACTGTTTTTT,14,-,TRBJ1-4,TRBV15,-
CASSSPPVEDTQYF,TGTGCCAGCAGTTCCCCTCCGGTCGAGGATACGCAGTATTTT,14,once,TRBJ2-3,TRBV27,-
CASSLLSDTQYF,TGTGCCAGCAGCCTCTTGTCAGATACGCAGTATTTT,12,-,TRBJ2-3,TRBV13,-
CAWDITGAGYGYTF,TGTGCCTGGGACATAACAGGGGCAGGATATGGCTACACCTTC,14,-,TRBJ1-2,TRBV30,TRBD1
CASSPQGPINTEAFF,TGTGCCAGCTCACCACAGGGGCCCATCAACACTGAAGCTTTCTTT,15,-,TRBJ1-1,TRBV18,-
CAWSVRGGDTQYF,TGTGCCTGGAGTGTACGGGGGGGAGATACGCAGTATTTT,13,-,TRBJ2-3,TRBV30,TRBD2
CASSLRTTGKGRYEQYF,TGTGCCAGCAGTTTAAGAACGACAGGGAAAGGTCGGTACGAGCAGTACTTC,17,-,TRBJ2-7,TRBV28,TRBD1
CATSDLAASSYNEQFF,TGTGCCACCAGTGACCTAGCGGCCAGCTCCTACAATGAGCAGTTCTTC,16,-,TRBJ2-1,TRBV24-1,TRBD2
CASIPAVGTLDGRNQPQHF,TGTGCCAGCATCCCCGCGGTTGGGACACTCGACGGGCGCAATCAGCCCCAGCATTTT,19,-,TRBJ1-5,TRBV28,-
CASSQVDDSAYEQYF,TGCGCCAGCAGCCAAGTCGATGACTCAGCCTACGAGCAGTACTTC,15,-,TRBJ2-7,TRBV4-3,-
CASSFGQAGTEAFF,TGCGCCAGCAGCTTTGGACAGGCAGGTACTGAAGCTTTCTTT,14,-,TRBJ1-1,TRBV5-1,TRBD1
CASSETAILDFYGYTF,TGTGCCAGCAGTGAAACTGCTATCCTAGACTTCTATGGCTACACCTTC,16,-,TRBJ1-2,TRBV25-1,-
CASSPPTGTLDYEQYF,TGTGCCAGCTCACCACCAACCGGGACTCTAGACTACGAGCAGTACTTC,16,-,TRBJ2-7,TRBV18,-
CASSLVSTAYEQYF,TGTGCCAGCAGCTTAGTCAGCACAGCCTACGAGCAGTACTTC,14,-,TRBJ2-7,TRBV7-2,-
CASTGSGNTIYF,TGTGCCAGTACGGGGTCTGGAAACACCATATATTTT,12,-,TRBJ1-3,TRBV19,-
CASSLAGQGANGYTF,TGTGCCAGCAGCTTGGCTGGACAGGGGGCGAATGGCTACACCTTC,15,-,TRBJ1-2,TRBV5-6,TRBD1
CASRYLGGETQYF,TGTGCCAGCAGATACCTGGGGGGGGAGACCCAGTACTTC,13,-,TRBJ2-5,TRBV7-8,TRBD2
CASSTPSGSNYEQYF,TGTGCCAGCAGTACCCCTAGCGGGAGTAACTACGAGCAGTACTTC,15,few,TRBJ2-7,TRBV28,TRBD2
CASSYGTGSTDTQYF,TGTGCCAGCAGTTACGGGACAGGGAGCACAGATACGCAGTATTTT,15,-,TRBJ2-3,TRBV6-5,TRBD1
CASRSIWFGQGSQPQHF,TGTGCCAGCCGTTCAATCTGGTTCGGACAGGGGAGCCAGCCCCAGCATTTT,17,-,TRBJ1-5,TRBV28,TRBD1
CASSLGDAQVEEQYF,TGCGCCAGCAGCTTGGGAGACGCTCAAGTGGAGGAGCAGTACTTC,15,-,TRBJ2-7,TRBV5-1,-
CASSLGTGFAYGYTF,TGTGCCAGCAGCTTGGGGACAGGGTTCGCCTATGGCTACACCTTC,15,-,TRBJ1-2,TRBV11-2,TRBD1
CASSQTGEGLPHNEQFF,TGTGCCAGCAGCCAAACCGGGGAGGGCCTACCTCACAATGAGCAGTTCTTC,17,few,TRBJ2-1,TRBV14,TRBD2
CASEGGGQPQHF,TGTGCCAGCGAGGGTGGCGGTCAGCCCCAGCATTTT,12,-,TRBJ1-5,TRBV28,-
CASTTGGVETQYF,TGTGCCAGCACGACAGGGGGCGTCGAGACCCAGTACTTC,13,-,TRBJ2-5,TRBV2,TRBD1
CASSQAYRNEAFF,TGTGCCAGCAGCCAAGCCTACAGAAATGAAGCTTTCTTT,13,-,TRBJ1-1,TRBV3-1/TRBV3-2,-
CASSPGDRVQDTEAFF,TGTGCCAGCAGCCCCGGGGACAGGGTACAGGACACTGAAGCTTTCTTT,16,-,TRBJ1-1,TRBV11-2,TRBD1
CASSSGGAMNTEAFF,TGTGCCAGCAGTTCTGGGGGGGCCATGAACACTGAAGCTTTCTTT,15,-,TRBJ1-1,TRBV27,-
CASNTNMEVQETGELFF,TGTGCCAGCAATACGAATATGGAGGTTCAGGAAACCGGGGAGCTGTTTTTT,17,-,TRBJ2-2,TRBV2,-
CASSVAGGTSYEQYF,TGTGCCAGCAGCGTAGCGGGAGGGACCTCCTACGAGCAGTACTTC,15,-,TRBJ2-7,TRBV9,TRBD2
CASTINPGASKNIQYF,TGTGCCAGCACTATAAACCCAGGGGCTTCCAAAAACATTCAGTACTTC,16,-,TRBJ2-4,TRBV2,-
CASSRGGAYGYTF,TGTGCCAGCAGCCGAGGGGGAGCCTATGGCTACACCTTC,13,-,TRBJ1-2,TRBV5-6,-